This T cell receptor beta chain stems from a study of cytomegalovirus exposure and HLA in healthy donors. About the research overall: The Caucasian-associated ancestry cluster held roughly 80% of 398 genotyped donors. Overall study findings and caveats: Researchers reported that a few CMV-associated chains were confirmed in vitro as CMV antigen-specific.

Points on this clone: Its antigen is currently unknown.

Amplification used 60 Vbeta primers and 13 Jbeta primers. Clones were read by immunoSEQ multiplex PCR, and TCRdb kept only the in-frame ones, dropping some. The table includes some 150,000 clones, more than 75% detected once. CDR1 is SNHLY and CDR2 is FYNNEI in the germline V gene. V shed 8 bases and J 4 bases; nucleotides not matched to a gene: 15. This CDR3 region has 16 residues. The sequenced sample was PBMCs. This sequence joins TRBV2 and TRBJ1-2, with 8 bases fitting TRBD1. The sequence was collected from a human donor in good health. The CDR3 loop reads CASPIGQGQNIYGYTF. CDR3 coding DNA: TGTGCCAGCCCGATTGGACAGGGCCAAAACATCTATGGCTACACCTTC.